This is a list of T cell receptor beta chains from one sample in a study of shared clonotypes between healthy human individuals. The data were produced by immunoSEQ multiplex PCR, yet TCRdb's version contains in-frame clones alone and is incomplete. This table has about 1 million clones, approximately 70% appearing once. Specimen: memory CD4+ T cells sorted from blood. The receptors were sampled from a man younger than 35 in good health. The CDR3 runs from the conserved cysteine through the conserved F or W. The order of the fields is V gene, D gene, J gene, CDR3 protein. D genes are given only for firm matches.

TRBV6-5	.	TRBJ2-7	CATLRPGSSSYEQYF
TRBV6-1	TRBD1	TRBJ1-1	CASSVTGTATNTEAFF
TRBV30	.	TRBJ2-7	CAWSGGRREQYF
TRBV6-1	.	TRBJ2-7	CASSQQEGNYEQYF
TRBV13	.	TRBJ1-5	CASSSGGPQHF
TRBV7-2	.	TRBJ2-5	CASTEDETQETQYF
TRBV5-1	.	TRBJ1-5	CASSSGEGSQPQHF
TRBV7-9	TRBD2	TRBJ2-5	CASSLRLAQQETQYF
TRBV7-7	TRBD2	TRBJ2-5	CASSLAGYEGETQYF
TRBV27	TRBD1	TRBJ1-5	CASSSDRGTGHRNQPQHF
TRBV6-6	.	TRBJ2-7	CATGRGSYEQYF
TRBV28	.	TRBJ1-4	CASTGTHNEKLFF
TRBV4-1	TRBD2	TRBJ2-1	CASSQSPTTSFNEQFF
TRBV6-5	.	TRBJ1-6	CASSWDGNSPLHF
TRBV4-3	.	TRBJ1-2	CASSQEQSYGYTF
TRBV5-4	.	TRBJ2-7	CASSPMGITPYEQYF
TRBV7-8	.	TRBJ2-7	CASSLETRLRFPYEQYF
TRBV30	.	TRBJ1-2	CAWSVVGHYGYTF
TRBV18	TRBD1	TRBJ1-1	CASSPATGDTEAFF
TRBV18	.	TRBJ1-2	CASSPSLGSNGYTF
TRBV6-6	.	TRBJ2-7	CASSLTYGGAYEQYF
TRBV19	TRBD2	TRBJ2-2	CASSIPITSGSGRRELFF
TRBV18	.	TRBJ1-4	CASSPPDREKLFF
TRBV29-1	TRBD2	TRBJ2-1	CSVVSSGRALQFF
TRBV6-5	.	TRBJ1-6	CASRGEQGINSPLHF
TRBV5-4	TRBD2	TRBJ2-7	CASSLAGVAGQYF
TRBV28	.	TRBJ1-6	CASSGGRATYSPLHF
TRBV11-2	.	TRBJ1-5	CASSLAPGGGQPQHF
TRBV6-1	.	TRBJ2-2	CASSVGQVPGELFF
TRBV6-1	.	TRBJ1-6	CASRLVENSPLHF
TRBV5-1	.	TRBJ1-2	CASSKDSAGTSYGYTF
TRBV6-1	TRBD1	TRBJ1-2	CASSESPGGGYGYTF
TRBV7-9	.	TRBJ1-1	CASSFNSLLAFF
TRBV9	TRBD2	TRBJ2-4	CASSVVILAEAKNIQYF
TRBV6-8	TRBD1	TRBJ1-3	CASRGRTGTRNTIYF
TRBV5-1	TRBD2	TRBJ2-1	CASSLAPPYPSGPSYNEQFF
TRBV6-6	.	TRBJ1-2	CASTESQLTYGYTF
TRBV4-1	.	TRBJ2-7	CASSQFPIEEQYF
TRBV9	.	TRBJ2-7	CASSPPRVPYEQYF
TRBV5-1	.	TRBJ2-1	CASSGGSSGYNEQFF
TRBV2	.	TRBJ2-2	CASSPLRGELFF
TRBV6-1	.	TRBJ1-5	CASERTGTNQPQHF
TRBV4-3	.	TRBJ2-6	CASSQVGAGANVLTF